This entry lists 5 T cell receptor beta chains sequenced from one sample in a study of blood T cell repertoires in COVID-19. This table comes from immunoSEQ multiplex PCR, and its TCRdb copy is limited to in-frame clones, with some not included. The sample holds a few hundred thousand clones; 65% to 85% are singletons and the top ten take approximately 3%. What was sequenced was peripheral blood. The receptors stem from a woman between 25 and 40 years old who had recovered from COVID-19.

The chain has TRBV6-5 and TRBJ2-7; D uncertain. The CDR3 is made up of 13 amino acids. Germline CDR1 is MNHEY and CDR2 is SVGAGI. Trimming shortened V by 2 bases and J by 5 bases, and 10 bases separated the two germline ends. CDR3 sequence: CASSYTRLHEQYF. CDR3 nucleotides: TGTGCCAGCAGTTACACGCGGTTACACGAGCAGTACTTC.

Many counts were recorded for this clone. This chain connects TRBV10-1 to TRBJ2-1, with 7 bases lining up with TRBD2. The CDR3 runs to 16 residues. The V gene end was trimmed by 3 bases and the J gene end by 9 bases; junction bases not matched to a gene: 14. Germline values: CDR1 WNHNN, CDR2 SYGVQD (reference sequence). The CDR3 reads CASSDGAAGDEGEQFF. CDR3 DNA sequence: TGCGCCAGCAGTGACGGTGCGGCGGGAGATGAGGGTGAGCAGTTCTTC.

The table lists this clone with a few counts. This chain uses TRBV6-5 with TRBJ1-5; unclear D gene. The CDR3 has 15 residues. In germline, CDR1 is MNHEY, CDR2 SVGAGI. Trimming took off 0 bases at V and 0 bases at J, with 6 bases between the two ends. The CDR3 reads CASSYSRYSNQPQHF. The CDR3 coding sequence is TGTGCCAGCAGTTACTCCAGATATAGCAATCAGCCCCAGCATTTT.

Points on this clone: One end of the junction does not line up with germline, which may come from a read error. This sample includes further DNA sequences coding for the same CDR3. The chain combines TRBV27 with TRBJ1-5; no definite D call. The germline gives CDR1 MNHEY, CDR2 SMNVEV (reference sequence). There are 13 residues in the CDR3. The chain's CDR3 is CASSLARLQPQHF. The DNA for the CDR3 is TGTGCCAGCAGTTTGGCCAGGCTACAGCCTCAGCATTTT.

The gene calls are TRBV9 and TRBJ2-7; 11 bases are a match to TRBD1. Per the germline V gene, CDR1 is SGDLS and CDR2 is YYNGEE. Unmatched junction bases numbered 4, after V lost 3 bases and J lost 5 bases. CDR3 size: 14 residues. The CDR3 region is CASSGTGGLHEQYF. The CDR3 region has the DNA TGTGCCAGCAGCGGGACAGGGGGCTTGCACGAGCAGTACTTC.